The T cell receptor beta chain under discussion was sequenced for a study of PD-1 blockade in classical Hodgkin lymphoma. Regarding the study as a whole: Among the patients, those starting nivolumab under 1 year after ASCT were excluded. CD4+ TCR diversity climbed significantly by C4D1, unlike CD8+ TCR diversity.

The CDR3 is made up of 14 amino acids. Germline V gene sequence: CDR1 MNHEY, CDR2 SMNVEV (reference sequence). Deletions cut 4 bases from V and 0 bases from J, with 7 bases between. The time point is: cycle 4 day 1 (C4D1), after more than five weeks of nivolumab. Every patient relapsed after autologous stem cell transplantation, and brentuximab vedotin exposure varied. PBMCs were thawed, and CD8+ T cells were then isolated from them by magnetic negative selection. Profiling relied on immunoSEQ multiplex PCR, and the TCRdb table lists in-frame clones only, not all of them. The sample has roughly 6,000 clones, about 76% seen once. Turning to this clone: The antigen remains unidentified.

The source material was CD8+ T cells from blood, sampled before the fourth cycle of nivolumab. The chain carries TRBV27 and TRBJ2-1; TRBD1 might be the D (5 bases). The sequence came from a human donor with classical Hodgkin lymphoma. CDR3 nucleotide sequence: TGTGCCAGCAGTTCCAGGGACTCCTACAATGAGCAGTTCTTC. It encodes CASSSRDSYNEQFF.